The clone carrying this TCR beta chain appeared a few times. The data were taken from a study of blood T cells in healthy people across ages. Using a J-beta primer mix together with a sample-barcoded 5' primer, a second PCR was run for roughly 7 to 12 cycles. One entry per CDR3 protein results from TCRdb running MiXCR on the 5' RACE reads. The sample shows about 1 million distinct CDR3 sequences, approximately 25% of them seen only once. Germline CDR1 and CDR2: KGHDR and SFDVKD. V was pared by 7 bases and J by 2 bases, with 11 bases between. The CDR3 is made up of 14 amino acids. These data also formed part of another study, on T cells of mothers and their children. That source notes: Donors comprised three healthy Caucasian mothers plus their six children. Maternal samples each gave over 9 million TCR beta CDR3 reads, and child samples a few million each.

This receptor was obtained from a girl aged 2 to 10 in good health. This chain connects TRBV24-1 to TRBJ2-1; D not resolved. The specimen was blood. CDR3 sequence: CATSEKGAYNEQFF. The CDR3 nucleotides are TGTGCCACCAGCGAAAAGGGTGCCTACAATGAGCAGTTCTTC.